A selection of T cell receptor beta chains follows, all from one sample in a study of blood T cell repertoires in COVID-19. Assay used: immunoSEQ multiplex PCR; TCRdb lists only in-frame clones, some missing. The sample carries 35,000 to 45,000 clones, around 80% recorded once. Input material: peripheral blood. The receptor source for this set is a human donor in a cohort sampled during active COVID-19. The CDR3 runs from the conserved cysteine through the conserved F or W. The order of the fields is J gene, V gene, CDR3 protein.

TRBJ2-7 | TRBV5-1 | CASSLMAGSYEQYF
TRBJ1-5 | TRBV12-5 | CASAGTGDQPQHF
TRBJ1-2 | TRBV29-1 | CSVEGSDPSSVYGYTF
TRBJ2-7 | TRBV7-2 | CASSLVGRRLSEQYF
TRBJ1-1 | TRBV10-3 | CAISGRDPNTEAFF
TRBJ2-7 | TRBV5-6 | CASSSRQEQYF
TRBJ1-2 | TRBV18 | CASSRQANYGYTF
TRBJ2-1 | TRBV5-4 | CASSLAMGLGISNEQFF
TRBJ1-1 | TRBV7-2 | CASSLGARNTEAFF
TRBJ2-6 | TRBV28 | CASSSASGAGANVLTF
TRBJ1-1 | TRBV29-1 | CSVEGGITEAFF
TRBJ2-5 | TRBV5-1 | CASSLSVETQYF
TRBJ1-5 | TRBV6-6 | CASRLTSSNQPQHF
TRBJ2-6 | TRBV5-1 | CASSSGSTLSGANVLTF
TRBJ1-3 | TRBV10-2 | CASCRQGAGNTIYF
TRBJ2-3 | TRBV3-1/TRBV3-2 | CASSQTGDTQYF
TRBJ2-3 | TRBV11-2 | CASSFGGAGDRDTQYF
TRBJ2-1 | TRBV24-1 | CATSDSGTSGRVVNEQFF
TRBJ2-3 | TRBV11-3 | CASSLRGGYLSTDTQYF
TRBJ1-4 | TRBV5-1 | CASSLTGPATNEKLFF
TRBJ2-4 | TRBV9 | CASSVQGSRDIQYF
TRBJ1-3 | TRBV19 | CASSIGGVNTIYF
TRBJ1-3 | TRBV7-2 | CASSPRQGAPGNTIYF
TRBJ2-7 | TRBV5-1 | CASSLGPGGVGLEQYF
TRBJ1-6 | TRBV3-1/TRBV3-2 | CASSQSGRGNSPLHF
TRBJ1-1 | TRBV11-2 | CASSPGGRGTEAFF
TRBJ1-5 | TRBV13 | CASSFGGHSNQPQHF
TRBJ1-1 | TRBV24-1 | CATSDIMRQGGENTEAFF
TRBJ2-3 | TRBV25-1 | CASSSAGQGATDTQYF
TRBJ2-7 | TRBV5-1 | CASADVFGGGTHEQYF
TRBJ2-3 | TRBV5-1 | CASSLGLAGELYF
TRBJ2-7 | TRBV19 | CASSTQQGTEQYF
TRBJ2-3 | TRBV9 | CASSPRGGLAGTDTQYF
TRBJ2-1 | TRBV27 | CASSLSGLADYNEQFF
TRBJ2-7 | TRBV11-3 | CASSFRLAGGLYEQYF
TRBJ2-1 | TRBV7-7 | CASGPLAGAPNEQFF
TRBJ2-1 | TRBV7-2 | CASSLNGLAKEQFF
TRBJ2-3 | TRBV5-4 | CASSPQTGRRTDTQYF
TRBJ2-3 | TRBV7-3 | CASSDISGSGTDTQYF
TRBJ2-3 | TRBV2 | CASSVQGRTDTQYF
TRBJ2-3 | TRBV27 | CASSYTGLAGVSTDTQYF
TRBJ2-5 | TRBV29-1 | CSVEQGSDWETQYF
TRBJ2-6 | TRBV5-5 | CASSFGTGGVLTF
TRBJ2-7 | TRBV5-1 | CASSLVGRGLAYEQYF
TRBJ2-7 | TRBV11-2 | CASSFHPGQGPSYEQYF
TRBJ2-3 | TRBV10-2 | CASSEPRLGGTADTQYF